This T cell receptor (beta chain) derives from a study of T cell repertoires in cytomegalovirus infection. Study-wide background: It was the public TCR beta signatures that indicated both CMV infection and matching HLA type. Overall study results and limits: Summed public TCR beta family frequency identified CMV carriers bearing the relevant HLA. Predominance within the ex vivo response was attributable to HLA-C-restricted CMV-specific TCR beta clonotypes.

The V and J ends lost 4 bases and 4 bases respectively, with 7 bases between them. Germline CDR1 MDHEN, CDR2 SYDVKM. The CDR3 is 12 residues long. TCRdb re-analysed the reads in MiXCR, keeping a single row per CDR3 protein. Of 550,000 to 850,000 distinct CDR3 sequences in the sample, about 33% were seen once. This clonotype appeared many times. Antigen unknown. The sequence was collected from a human donor in good health (CMV status not recorded). Some clones in this sample may be carry-over from other donors' samples. The chain links TRBV28 to TRBJ1-2; no reliable D call. The material sequenced was cultured PBMCs, taken from culture after CMV antigen stimulation. The CDR3 coding sequence is TGTGCCAGCAGTTCTGGGAGCTATGGCTACACCTTC. It codes for CASSSGSYGYTF.